This TCR beta chain was retrieved from a study of T-cell reconstitution after alpha-beta-depleted transplantation in children. Findings and limits, study-wide: T-cell counts and diversity at one year post-transplant came mainly from newly produced T cells.

Germline assignment: CDR1 DFQATT and CDR2 SNEGSKA (reference sequence). With 0 bases removed from V and 3 bases from J, the gap between germline ends came to 8 bases. The CDR3 is 13 amino acids. Library preparation (for TCRbeta) was performed with unique molecular identifiers. TCRdb ran MiXCR on the PCR reads and lists one entry per CDR3 protein. The profile shows 540,000 or so distinct CDR3 sequences, more than 20% of them singletons. In the case of this clonotype: Its matching antigen is unknown.

J is TRBJ2-5 and V is TRBV20-1; D remains unclear. The material was PBMCs, mostly from graft donor cells, obtained 360 days after TCRalphabeta/CD19-depleted stem cell transplant. The origin of this receptor is a boy under three years old who had a stem cell transplant for acute myeloid leukemia, so the T cells may come from the graft donor. The CDR3 here is CSARDGIKETQYF. DNA for the CDR3: TGCAGTGCTAGAGATGGGATTAAAGAGACCCAGTACTTC.